The 11 T cell receptor beta chains presented below share a single source sample, sequenced in a study of cytomegalovirus exposure and HLA in healthy donors. A multiplex PCR was run with 60 Vbeta primers and 13 Jbeta primers. Here immunoSEQ multiplex PCR was the method, and the copy in TCRdb shows in-frame clones only, minus some. The sample consists of fewer than 150,000 clones, 55% to 75% of them appearing once. Sequencing was done on a sample of PBMCs. These TCRs come from a woman in her 40s in good health and CMV-seropositive.

The chain uses TRBV5-1 and TRBJ2-7, with 9 nucleotides matching TRBD1. CDR1 is SGHRS and CDR2 is YFSETQ in the germline V gene. The CDR3 length is 15 residues. J gave up 2 bases and V 4 bases, and 7 bases lay outside the gene matches. CDR3 sequence: CASSPGTGRAYEQYF. The DNA of the CDR3 is TGCGCCAGCAGCCCAGGGACAGGGAGGGCCTACGAGCAGTACTTC.

V usage is TRBV5-4 and J usage is TRBJ1-2; TRBD1 agrees at 7 bases. V trimming: 3 bases; J trimming: 6 bases; junction bases outside the gene matches: 5. The CDR3 contains 13 residues. Germline lookup yields CDR1 SGHNT and CDR2 YYREEE (reference sequence). In DNA form, the CDR3 reads TGTGCCAGCAGCTCTACCGGGACAGATGGCTACACCTTC. It is translated as CASSSTGTDGYTF. Filled out from reference TRBV5-4 and TRBJ1-2, the complete variable domain reads ETGVTQSPTHLIKTRGQQVTLRCSSQSGHNTVSWYQQALGQGPQFIFQYYREEENGRGNFPPRFSGLQFPNYSSELNVNALELDDSALYLCASSSTGTDGYTFGSGTRLTVV.

The chain uses TRBV6-1 and TRBJ1-4; D is unclear. The CDR3 runs 15 residues. Trimming shortened V by 6 bases and J by 3 bases, and 14 bases separated the two germline ends. Germline CDR1 is MNHNS and CDR2 is SASEGT. CDR3 loop: CASSLVGLSNEKLFF. The CDR3 DNA follows: TGTGCCAGCAGCCTTGTCGGGTTATCTAATGAAAAACTGTTTTTT.

The chain couples TRBV5-8 to TRBJ1-5; perhaps TRBD1 as D (5 bases). There are 15 residues in the CDR3. From germline, CDR1 is SGHTS and CDR2 YDEGEE. The V end lost 4 bases, the J end lost 0 bases, and 11 bases lay between the germline ends. The CDR3 DNA follows: TGTGCCAGCAGCCCCCGGGGGTATAGCAATCAGCCCCAGCATTTT. It translates to CASSPRGYSNQPQHF.

The CDR3, as DNA: TGTGCCATCGGGCCGGGGAACTATGGCTACACCTTC. Translated, it gives CAIGPGNYGYTF. The chain couples TRBV2 to TRBJ1-2; D is unclear. CDR1 and CDR2 from the germline V gene are SNHLY and FYNNEI. The CDR3 spans 12 residues. V was clipped by 10 bases and J by 2 bases, with 11 bases between them.

The chain recombines TRBV10-3 with TRBJ2-5; maybe TRBD2 (7 bases). Germline values: CDR1 ENHRY, CDR2 SYGVKD. CDR3 length: 16 amino acids. V was clipped by 4 bases and J by 2 bases, with 17 bases between them. Here the CDR3 DNA reads TGTGCCATCAGTGGGGGGCTAGCGGAGGTACAAGAGACCCAGTACTTC. Translating gives CAISGGLAEVQETQYF.

This clone is a singleton in its sample. This sequence joins TRBV7-9 and TRBJ2-5, with 8 bases matching TRBD1. V lost 5 bases to trimming and J lost 5 bases; unmatched junction nucleotides: 4. This CDR3 has 13 amino acids. Germline CDR1 reads SEHNR; CDR2 reads FQNEAQ (reference sequence). CDR3 nucleotides: TGTGCCAGCAGCCTGGACAGGGTTGAGACCCAGTACTTC. Its translation: CASSLDRVETQYF.

This clone was observed a few times. CDR3 DNA: TGTGCCAGCAGCTTGTTTCGGCAGGGAAACACCGGGGAGCTGTTTTTT. This sequence encodes CASSLFRQGNTGELFF. The chain is built from TRBV7-2 and TRBJ2-2; tentatively, D is TRBD1 (5 bases). Trimming took 3 bases from V and 2 from J, leaving 13 bases between them. CDR1 is SGHTA, CDR2 FQGNSA, per germline. This CDR3 is 16 amino acids long.

V is TRBV7-8 and J is TRBJ1-5; D is ambiguous. Germline lookup yields CDR1 SGHVS and CDR2 FQNEAQ. CDR3 size: 14 residues. V lost 3 bases, J lost 3 bases, and 9 bases lay in between. The DNA of the CDR3 is TGTGCCAGCAGCTTCACAGAAATCAATCAGCCCCAGCATTTT. It is translated as CASSFTEINQPQHF.

V and J are TRBV11-3 and TRBJ2-2; TRBD1 is a possible D gene (5 bases). The V gene's germline CDR1 is SGHNT and CDR2 YENEEA. The CDR3 contains 14 residues. The V end lost 3 bases, the J end lost 7 bases, and 12 bases lay between the germline ends. The CDR3 DNA reads TGTGCCAGCAGCTTCGTTTTCCAGGGCGGGGAGCTGTTTTTT. Protein sequence: CASSFVFQGGELFF. The full variable domain, completed using reference TRBV11-3 and TRBJ2-2, is EAGVVQSPRYKIIEKKQPVAFWCNPISGHNTLYWYLQNLGQGPELLIRYENEEAVDDSQLPKDRFSAERLKGVDSTLKIQPAELGDSAVYLCASSFVFQGGELFFGEGSRLTVL.

The chain uses TRBV6-5 and TRBJ1-3, with no clear D. The CDR3 sequence is 15 residues long. Germline V gene data show CDR1 as MNHEY and CDR2 as SVGAGI. V lost 8 bases, J lost 0 bases, and 14 bases lay in between. The CDR3 DNA reads as TGTGCCAGCTCTACGTTTACGAGCTCTGGAAACACCATATATTTT. Amino acids: CASSTFTSSGNTIYF.